This T cell receptor (beta chain) originates from a study of tumor and adjacent non-tumor tissue in lung cancer. As for the study in general: There were 11 to 13 adenocarcinoma, a couple of squamous cell carcinoma and 1 small cell lung cancer cases.

TCRbeta libraries were built with three rounds of nested PCR, modified from ARM-PCR. TCRdb itself ran the multiplex PCR reads through MiXCR, one entry per CDR3 protein. Among about 70,000 distinct CDR3 sequences, around 78% were seen once, and the ten largest hold 28%. RNA was extracted from bulk tissue without any cell sorting. Trimming pared 5 bases from V and 2 bases from J, leaving 15 bases between. The CDR3 spans 15 residues. Germline V gene data show CDR1 as SGHNT and CDR2 as YYREEE (reference sequence). The source material was lung tumor tissue. The sequence came from a man aged 55 to 70 with non-small cell lung cancer. The chain is built from TRBV5-4 and TRBJ2-3; D may correspond to TRBD1 or TRBD2 (5 bases each). This CDR3 reads CASRGIWDATDTQYF. CDR3 sequence (DNA): TGTGCCAGCAGAGGGATTTGGGACGCCACAGATACGCAGTATTTT. Supplemented by reference TRBV5-4 and TRBJ2-3, the full variable domain reads ETGVTQSPTHLIKTRGQQVTLRCSSQSGHNTVSWYQQALGQGPQFIFQYYREEENGRGNFPPRFSGLQFPNYSSELNVNALELDDSALYLCASRGIWDATDTQYFGPGTRLTVL.